Following are 21 T cell receptor beta chains from one sample sequenced in a study of cytomegalovirus exposure and HLA in healthy donors. PCR involved 60 Vbeta and 13 Jbeta primers. Some clones are missing from TCRdb's copy, which holds only in-frame ones; the method was immunoSEQ multiplex PCR. The data show more than 95,000 clones, roughly 70% seen once. Sequencing was carried out using PBMCs. These receptors were taken from a woman aged 45-59 years in good health and CMV-seronegative.

This chain links TRBV4-1 with TRBJ2-1, with D unclear. From germline, CDR1 is MGHRA and CDR2 YSYEKL. Trimming took off 4 bases at V and 3 bases at J, with 22 bases between the two ends. The CDR3 is 18 amino acids. CDR3 coding DNA: TGCGCCAGCAGCCGGTCGCTCTCAGTCGACTCGTACTACAATGAGCAGTTCTTC. It encodes CASSRSLSVDSYYNEQFF.

The chain employs TRBV7-2 and TRBJ2-3; TRBD2 matches at 15 bases. V lost 0 bases, J lost 8 bases, and 6 bases stayed unmatched. Germline-derived CDR1 and CDR2 are SGHTA and FQGNSA. This CDR3 has 17 amino acids. The CDR3 loop reads CASSLAPGLAGGVTQYF. CDR3 bases: TGTGCCAGCAGCTTAGCTCCGGGACTAGCGGGGGGAGTTACGCAGTATTTT. The full variable domain, its missing parts supplied by reference TRBV7-2 and TRBJ2-3, is GAGVSQSPSNKVTEKGKDVELRCDPISGHTALYWYRQSLGQGLEFLIYFQGNSAPDKSGLPSDRFSAERTGGSVSTLTIQRTQQEDSAVYLCASSLAPGLAGGVTQYFGPGTRLTVL.

V is TRBV29-1 and J is TRBJ2-7; maybe TRBD1 (5 bases). CDR1 is SQVTM and CDR2 is ANQGSEA in the germline V gene. Trimming left V 6 bases short and J 2 bases short, with 20 bases between. The CDR3 covers 15 residues. In DNA, the CDR3 is TGCAGCGTGGCAGGGATACCCCAAACCCCCTACGAGCAGTACTTC. It is translated as CSVAGIPQTPYEQYF.

The chain employs TRBV27 and TRBJ2-5, with D tentatively TRBD1 (7 bases). The CDR3 sequence is 15 residues long. From germline, CDR1 is MNHEY and CDR2 SMNVEV (reference sequence). The germline V and J ends were trimmed by 4 bases and 1 base, with 13 bases remaining between them. The chain's CDR3 is CASSSGGSPQETQYF. CDR3 nucleotide sequence: TGTGCCAGCAGTTCAGGGGGGTCGCCCCAAGAGACCCAGTACTTC.

The chain combines TRBV18 with TRBJ2-2; 7 bases agree with TRBD2. This CDR3 region has 17 residues. Germline values: CDR1 KGHSH, CDR2 LQKENI. The V gene end was trimmed by 6 bases and the J gene end by 0 bases; junction bases not matched to a gene: 10. CDR3 coding DNA: TGTGCCAGCTCGCAAAGGAATAGCGGGTCGAACACCGGGGAGCTGTTTTTT. Translation gives CASSQRNSGSNTGELFF.

J is TRBJ2-5 and V is TRBV7-6, with TRBD2 as a possible D gene (5 bases). The V gene's germline CDR1 is SGHVS and CDR2 FNYEAQ. V lost 6 bases to trimming and J lost 5 bases, with 13 bases between them. CDR3 length equals 13 residues. CDR3 DNA: TGTGCCAGCAGTCGGGGTCTGAAGGAGACCCAGTACTTC. This encodes CASSRGLKETQYF.

This clone was picked up a small number of times. The same CDR3 arises from other DNA sequences in this sample as well. This sequence joins TRBV27 and TRBJ2-7; the D is unclear. The CDR3 is 13 amino acids. Trimming cost V 0 bases and J 3 bases, with 6 bases left between them. Germline V CDR1 and CDR2: MNHEY, SMNVEV (reference sequence). The CDR3 protein is CASSLSTGYEQYF. CDR3 DNA: TGTGCCAGCAGTTTATCGACGGGCTACGAGCAGTACTTC.

V is TRBV6-1 and J is TRBJ1-4, with 7 bases that match TRBD1. The germline V gene has CDR1 MNHNS and CDR2 SASEGT. After removal of 4 bases from V and 8 bases from J, the junction contained 7 bases not matched to a gene. The CDR3 runs 14 residues. The CDR3 sequence is CASSGQGIGEKLFF. CDR3 DNA sequence: TGTGCCAGCAGTGGACAGGGTATCGGGGAAAAACTGTTTTTT.

This chain's CDR3 is CASRNGAGTAGSPLHF. DNA for the CDR3: TGCGCCAGCAGGAATGGCGCCGGGACAGCCGGTTCACCCCTCCACTTT. The chain joins TRBV5-1 to TRBJ1-6, with 7 bases aligning to TRBD1. Per the germline V gene, CDR1 is SGHRS and CDR2 is YFSETQ. The CDR3 is 16 amino acids. The V gene end was trimmed by 5 bases and the J gene end by 9 bases; junction bases not matched to a gene: 14.

The V and J genes are TRBV4-3 and TRBJ2-7; D is perhaps TRBD1 (5 bases). Germline V gene lookup returns CDR1 LGHNA and CDR2 YSLEER. Trimming cost V 0 bases and J 6 bases, with 15 bases left between them. The length of the CDR3 is 15 residues. The CDR3 DNA is TGCGCCAGCAGCCAAGATGTAGGGGAATTATCCGAGCAGTACTTC. It encodes CASSQDVGELSEQYF.

The chain links TRBV7-9 to TRBJ2-1; D is possibly TRBD2 (5 bases). Trimming took off 5 bases at V and 7 bases at J, with 15 bases between the two ends. This CDR3 is built from 14 residues. Germline-derived CDR1 and CDR2 are SEHNR and FQNEAQ (reference sequence). The CDR3 nucleotides read TGTGCCAGCAGCCGGGGAGATCTATCTAATGAGCAGTTCTTC. This translates into CASSRGDLSNEQFF.

The V call is TRBV11-2, the J call TRBJ1-2; 9 bases map to TRBD1. After removal of 1 base from V and 2 bases from J, the junction contained 2 bases not matched to a gene. Germline loops: CDR1 SGHAT, CDR2 FQNNGV. The CDR3 length is 15 residues. The CDR3 sequence is CASSLGGTGNYGYTF. Here the CDR3 DNA reads TGTGCCAGCAGCTTAGGCGGGACAGGGAACTATGGCTACACCTTC.

This chain joins TRBV27 and TRBJ2-1; 7 bases map to TRBD2. This CDR3 has 20 residues. CDR1 is MNHEY, CDR2 SMNVEV, per germline (reference sequence). Trimming removed 7 bases from V and 2 bases from J; junction bases left unmatched: 23. The CDR3 loop reads CASIPRGGSGGQGTYNEQFF. The CDR3 DNA follows: TGTGCCAGCATTCCCCGTGGCGGGAGCGGAGGGCAAGGAACCTACAATGAGCAGTTCTTC.

The chain is built from TRBV10-1 and TRBJ2-5; D unclear. Germline CDR1 and CDR2: WNHNN and SYGVQD (reference sequence). The V end was cut by 5 bases, the J end by 0 bases, with 7 bases between. The CDR3 length is 13 residues. The CDR3 sequence is CASSNTNQETQYF. CDR3 nucleotide sequence: TGCGCCAGCAGTAATACTAACCAAGAGACCCAGTACTTC.

This chain joins TRBV6-5 and TRBJ1-2; 7 positions match TRBD1. The CDR3 length is 13 residues. Looked up from germline, CDR1 is MNHEY and CDR2 is SVGAGI. With 6 bases clipped from V and 2 bases from J, the junction kept 3 bases outside the gene matches. CDR3 amino acids: CASRKTGNYGYTF. The CDR3 DNA follows: TGTGCCAGCAGGAAGACAGGGAACTATGGCTACACCTTC.

As DNA, the CDR3 is TGCGCCAGCAGGCTAGCGGGAGGGCAAGAGACCCAGTACTTC. Its protein product is CASRLAGGQETQYF. The V and J genes are TRBV10-2 and TRBJ2-5; TRBD2 agrees at 12 bases. Germline-derived CDR1 and CDR2 are WSHSY and SAAADI. Trimming removed 6 bases from V and 2 bases from J; junction bases left unmatched: 1. The CDR3 runs 14 residues.

The rearrangement joins TRBV7-2 to TRBJ2-1, with 7 bases lining up with TRBD2. Trimming cost V 5 bases and J 5 bases; bases outside gene matches: 3. The length of the CDR3 is 13 residues. From germline, CDR1 is SGHTA and CDR2 FQGNSA. This CDR3 is CASSAGVNNEQFF. The CDR3 region has the DNA TGTGCCAGCAGCGCGGGAGTTAACAATGAGCAGTTCTTC. Full variable domain (remainder filled in from reference TRBV7-2 and TRBJ2-1): GAGVSQSPSNKVTEKGKDVELRCDPISGHTALYWYRQSLGQGLEFLIYFQGNSAPDKSGLPSDRFSAERTGGSVSTLTIQRTQQEDSAVYLCASSAGVNNEQFFGPGTRLTVL.

V is TRBV6-4 and J is TRBJ2-1; TRBD2 matches 10 bases. The CDR3 length is 15 residues. The trim removed 0 bases at V and 4 bases at J, leaving 0 bases unmatched. CDR1 and CDR2 (germline): MRHNA, SNTAGT. The CDR3 protein is CASSDSAGGYNEQFF. For the CDR3, the DNA is TGTGCCAGCAGTGACTCAGCGGGGGGGTACAATGAGCAGTTCTTC.

This clone occurred a few times. The chain uses TRBV18 and TRBJ2-3, with TRBD2 matching 9 bases. The V segment lost 3 bases and the J segment 2 bases; nucleotides outside the gene matches: 6. The CDR3 covers 16 residues. From germline, CDR1 is KGHSH and CDR2 LQKENI. CDR3 in DNA: TGTGCCAGCTCACCCCAGCGGGGGGCCCCCACAGATACGCAGTATTTT. The encoded protein is CASSPQRGAPTDTQYF.

The chain employs TRBV7-2 and TRBJ1-1; D may be TRBD1 (5 bases). The CDR3 runs 13 residues. Germline V gene lookup returns CDR1 SGHTA and CDR2 FQGNSA. V was trimmed by 5 bases and J by 5 bases, leaving 12 bases between them. For the CDR3, the DNA is TGTGCCAGCAGCGAGAGCGGGGGGACTGAAGCTTTCTTT. Residues: CASSESGGTEAFF.

This clone showed up just once. J is TRBJ2-3 and V is TRBV4-1; a weak D match, TRBD2 (6 bases). Per the germline V gene, CDR1 is MGHRA and CDR2 is YSYEKL. The CDR3 loop spans 17 amino acids. V shed 0 bases and J shed 4 bases, with 17 bases lying between them. In DNA, the CDR3 is TGCGCCAGCAGCCAAGACGGGAGTGTCAGAGGGGCAGATACGCAGTATTTT. It translates to CASSQDGSVRGADTQYF.